This T cell receptor (beta chain) was obtained from a study of T cell responses to AZD1222 COVID-19 vaccine (dated by TCRdb to 2020 to 2022). Looking at the study overall: AZD1222 recipients given second doses at about 4 weeks or at about 12 weeks were pooled, since spike-specific TCR depth and breadth were not found to differ between the two schedules. TCR sequencing covered more than 230 trial participants: around 210 given two doses of AZD1222 and some 25 given two doses of MenACWY control vaccine. Trial participants were enrolled by age into 18-55, 56-69 and 70-plus year subgroups, with roughly 160, 29 and 62 TCR-sequenced participants respectively.

Concerning this clone: It lacks a known antigen. Base qualities are not at hand, and no much larger clone is one base apart.

Findings and caveats that apply to the study as a whole: Reportedly, close to half of the unique spike-specific TCRs recognized epitopes lying outside the regions that are mutated in the B.1.351 and B.1.1.7 variants. Conclusions about previously exposed vaccinees are limited because only six or seven AZD1222 recipients were SARS-CoV-2 seropositive at baseline. Participants were mostly white British and included more females than males, and it was suggested by the authors that clonal diversity may have been underestimated. In the small 56-69-year group, the increase in depth fell short of significance, most likely because of low power. The whole spike protein was spanned by vaccine-associated CD4 TCRs, and dominant responses were seen in regions 160-218 and 743-854. After two AZD1222 doses, spike-specific TCR breadth and depth were significantly higher than at day 0 and than in MenACWY recipients. Because no day 14 peak-response samples were available, repertoires were characterized only after the peak T cell response.

The germline V gene yields SGHRS for CDR1 and YFSETQ for CDR2. V has 3 bases trimmed and J has 4 bases trimmed; junction bases matching no gene number 4. The CDR3 has 14 amino acids, counting the end cysteine and phenylalanine. Only CDR3 DNA remains: 42 bases, in frame from the first base. The meaning of the sample's time point label: baseline before first vaccination. The vaccinee samples were drawn from two UK trials, COV001 and COV002, one of which was a single-blind randomized controlled phase 2/3 trial testing AZD1222 (ChAdOx1 nCoV-19) in healthy adults. Trial participant PBMC samples were collected at day 0 and day 28 after the second dose for TCRbeta chain sequencing. The CDR3 regions of human TCRbeta chains were analyzed by immunosequencing. In the original analysis: TCRs in the repertoires were compared against a reference library of SARS-CoV-2-specific TCRs that had been generated with the MIRA antigen-specificity platform. Breadth meant the fraction of unique TCRs that were SARS-CoV-2-associated, whereas depth meant the fraction of total T cells that were SARS-CoV-2-associated. Using the MIRA data, each spike-specific TCR was mapped to the spike region that the TCR reacts to and placed in a CD4 or CD8 class. Log10-transformed breadth and depth values were compared by one-way ANOVA with Sidak's multiple comparisons tests. TCRdb took this table from immuneACCESS and kept in-frame rearrangements with V and J called. Such tables lack part of the clones; where checked against another copy, unresolved V genes explain under half of the gap, and the rest is unexplained. The V and J calls and the clone size are those of that table, but D and trimming were determined from the DNA. The sample table lists approximately 130,000 clones, roughly 93% of them with a count of one. Jointly, the top ten make up around 3.3% of the sample.

This receptor was taken from an adult in good health. This receptor chain uses TRBV5-1 and TRBJ2-3, and TRBD2 matches 8 of the central bases. The input for sequencing was peripheral blood, taken on day 0 of AZD1222 vaccination. The DNA reads as follows: TGCGCCAGCAGCTCCACTAGCGGCGCAGATACGCAGTATTTT. Protein translation: CASSSTSGADTQYF.